Listed below are T cell receptor beta chains from one sample, sequenced in a study of blood T cell repertoires in COVID-19. Profiling relied on immunoSEQ multiplex PCR, and the TCRdb table lists in-frame clones only, not all of them. The profile shows approximately 27,000 clones, roughly 84% of them singletons. Sequenced: peripheral blood. All receptors derive from a human donor in a cohort sampled during active COVID-19. The CDR3 runs from the conserved cysteine through the conserved F or W. The order of the fields is J gene, clone size, V gene, D gene, CDR3 DNA, CDR3 protein. The D gene is left open where the match is weak. Clone size appears in some rows only: once, few, many, or a class for an expanded clone.

J gene: TRBJ1-1
clone size: .
V gene: TRBV13
D gene: TRBD1
CDR3 DNA: TGTGCCAGCAGCTCCCGGGACAGGGTCTCCGAAGCTTTCTTT
CDR3 protein: CASSSRDRVSEAFF

J gene: TRBJ1-1
clone size: .
V gene: TRBV27
D gene: TRBD1
CDR3 DNA: TGTGCCAGCAGCCTTGGTGAGGGGGCCGGGAGCACTGAAGCTTTCTTT
CDR3 protein: CASSLGEGAGSTEAFF

J gene: TRBJ2-7
clone size: .
V gene: TRBV7-9
D gene: TRBD1
CDR3 DNA: TGTGCCAGCAGCTCCGGGACAGATTCCTACGAGCAGTACTTC
CDR3 protein: CASSSGTDSYEQYF

J gene: TRBJ2-7
clone size: few
V gene: TRBV13
D gene: .
CDR3 DNA: TGTGCCAGCAGCCCACCCCACAGCTACGAGCAGTACTTC
CDR3 protein: CASSPPHSYEQYF

J gene: TRBJ1-1
clone size: .
V gene: TRBV4-3
D gene: .
CDR3 DNA: TGCGCCAGCAGCCAAGATCTAGAGGGTGGGATGAACACTGAAGCTTTCTTT
CDR3 protein: CASSQDLEGGMNTEAFF

J gene: TRBJ1-3
clone size: .
V gene: TRBV29-1
D gene: .
CDR3 DNA: TGCAGCGTTTATTCTGGAAACACCATATATTTT
CDR3 protein: CSVYSGNTIYF

J gene: TRBJ1-1
clone size: .
V gene: TRBV7-6
D gene: TRBD1
CDR3 DNA: TGTGCCAGCAGCCCGTTGACAGGGGGGATGGACACTGAAGCTTTCTTT
CDR3 protein: CASSPLTGGMDTEAFF

J gene: TRBJ2-7
clone size: few
V gene: TRBV6-2/TRBV6-3
D gene: TRBD2
CDR3 DNA: TGTGCCAGCAGTTACTCGATACTAGCGCCCTCAATTTACGAGCAGTACTTC
CDR3 protein: CASSYSILAPSIYEQYF

J gene: TRBJ2-1
clone size: once
V gene: TRBV11-3
D gene: TRBD2
CDR3 DNA: TGTGCCAGCAGCTTGGGACTAGCGTACAGCTCCCCCTACAATGAGCAGTTCTTC
CDR3 protein: CASSLGLAYSSPYNEQFF

J gene: TRBJ1-6
clone size: .
V gene: TRBV9
D gene: TRBD1
CDR3 DNA: TGTGCCAGCAGCTCCGGGACAGGGGGCAGCTCACCCCTCCACTTT
CDR3 protein: CASSSGTGGSSPLHF

J gene: TRBJ2-7
clone size: .
V gene: TRBV12-3/TRBV12-4
D gene: TRBD1
CDR3 DNA: TGTGCCAGCAGTCCGACAGGGATCAACGAGCAGTACTTC
CDR3 protein: CASSPTGINEQYF

J gene: TRBJ1-1
clone size: .
V gene: TRBV12-3/TRBV12-4
D gene: TRBD1
CDR3 DNA: TGTGCCAGCGGGGACAGGACCAGCACTGAAGCTTTCTTT
CDR3 protein: CASGDRTSTEAFF

J gene: TRBJ1-2
clone size: .
V gene: TRBV23-1
D gene: TRBD1
CDR3 DNA: TGCGCCAGCAGTCGGAGGGACAGGGGAGGCTATGGCTACACCTTC
CDR3 protein: CASSRRDRGGYGYTF

J gene: TRBJ1-5
clone size: .
V gene: TRBV6-6
D gene: TRBD1
CDR3 DNA: TGTGCCAGCAGAACGGACAGGGGGTATCAGCCCCAGCATTTT
CDR3 protein: CASRTDRGYQPQHF

J gene: TRBJ2-1
clone size: .
V gene: TRBV5-4
D gene: TRBD2
CDR3 DNA: TGTGCCAGCAGCTTGGCCGGGGGGGCCGGTAGTTATGAGCAGTTCTTC
CDR3 protein: CASSLAGGAGSYEQFF

J gene: TRBJ2-6
clone size: .
V gene: TRBV18
D gene: .
CDR3 DNA: TGTGCCAGCACTAAGGGGGGGGCCAACGTCCTGACTTTC
CDR3 protein: CASTKGGANVLTF

J gene: TRBJ1-1
clone size: once
V gene: TRBV5-1
D gene: TRBD1
CDR3 DNA: TGCGCCAGCAGCTTGCGGGACAGCGACACTGAAGCTTTCTTT
CDR3 protein: CASSLRDSDTEAFF

J gene: TRBJ1-2
clone size: few
V gene: TRBV5-4
D gene: .
CDR3 DNA: TGTGCCAGCAGCTTGGGTGGGGGGGTTCAAGGCTACACCTTC
CDR3 protein: CASSLGGGVQGYTF

J gene: TRBJ2-3
clone size: .
V gene: TRBV29-1
D gene: .
CDR3 DNA: TGCAGCGTTGAGACTAGTGGGTTTACAGATACGCAGTATTTT
CDR3 protein: CSVETSGFTDTQYF

J gene: TRBJ2-5
clone size: .
V gene: TRBV5-4
D gene: TRBD2
CDR3 DNA: TGTGCCAGCAGCCCTGGAGGGGCTAGCGGGGGGTTTCAAGAGACCCAGTACTTC
CDR3 protein: CASSPGGASGGFQETQYF

J gene: TRBJ1-1
clone size: .
V gene: TRBV9
D gene: TRBD1
CDR3 DNA: TGTGCCAGCAGCGACCGACAGGGGATTCCCACTGAAGCTTTCTTT
CDR3 protein: CASSDRQGIPTEAFF

J gene: TRBJ2-5
clone size: .
V gene: TRBV27
D gene: TRBD2
CDR3 DNA: TGTGCCAGCAGTTTATCGACTCTAGCGGGAGGAGAGACCCAGTACTTC
CDR3 protein: CASSLSTLAGGETQYF

J gene: TRBJ2-7
clone size: .
V gene: TRBV6-2/TRBV6-3
D gene: .
CDR3 DNA: TGTGCCAGCAGTTTGAGTCTTACCCAACCCTACGAGCAGTACTTC
CDR3 protein: CASSLSLTQPYEQYF

J gene: TRBJ2-7
clone size: .
V gene: TRBV7-6
D gene: TRBD1
CDR3 DNA: TGTGCCAGCAGCTTAGGTGTGGAACAGGGGTACGAGCAGTACTTC
CDR3 protein: CASSLGVEQGYEQYF